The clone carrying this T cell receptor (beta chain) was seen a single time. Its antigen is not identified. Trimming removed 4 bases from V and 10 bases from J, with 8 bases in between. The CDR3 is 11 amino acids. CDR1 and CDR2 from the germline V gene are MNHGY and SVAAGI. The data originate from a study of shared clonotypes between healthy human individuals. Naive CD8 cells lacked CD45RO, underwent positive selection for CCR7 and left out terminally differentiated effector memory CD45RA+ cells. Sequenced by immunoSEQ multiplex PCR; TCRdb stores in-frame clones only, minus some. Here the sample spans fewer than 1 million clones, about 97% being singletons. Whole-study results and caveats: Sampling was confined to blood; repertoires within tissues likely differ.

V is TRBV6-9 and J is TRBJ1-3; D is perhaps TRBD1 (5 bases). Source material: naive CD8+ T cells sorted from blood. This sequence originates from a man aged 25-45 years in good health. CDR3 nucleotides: TGTGCCAGCAGTTTTCAGGGAACCATATATTTT. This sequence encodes CASSFQGTIYF.